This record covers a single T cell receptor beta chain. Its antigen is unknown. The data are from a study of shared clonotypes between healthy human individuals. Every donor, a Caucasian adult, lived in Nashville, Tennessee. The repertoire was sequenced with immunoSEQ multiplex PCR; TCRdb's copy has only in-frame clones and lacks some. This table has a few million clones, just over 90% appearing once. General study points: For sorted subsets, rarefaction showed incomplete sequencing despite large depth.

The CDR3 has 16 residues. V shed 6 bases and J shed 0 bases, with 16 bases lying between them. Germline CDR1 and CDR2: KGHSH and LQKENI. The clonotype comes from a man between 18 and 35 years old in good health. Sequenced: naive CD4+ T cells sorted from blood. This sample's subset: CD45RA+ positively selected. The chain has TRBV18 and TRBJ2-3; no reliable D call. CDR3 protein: CASSPVGSFSTDTQYF. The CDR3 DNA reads TGTGCCAGCTCCCCCGTCGGTAGTTTTAGCACAGATACGCAGTATTTT. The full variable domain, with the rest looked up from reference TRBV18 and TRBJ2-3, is NAGVMQNPRHLVRRRGQEARLRCSPMKGHSHVYWYRQLPEEGLKFMVYLQKENIIDESGMPKERFSAEFPKEGPSILRIQQVVRGDSAAYFCASSPVGSFSTDTQYFGPGTRLTVL.